This record covers a single T cell receptor beta chain. The data were produced by immunoSEQ multiplex PCR, yet TCRdb's version contains in-frame clones alone and is incomplete. The data show 390,000 or so clones, 80% to 85% seen once. The record originates from a study of blood T cell repertoires in COVID-19. Study summary: Sample material is recorded as cDNA or gDNA derived from T cells, B-cell-depleted T cells, or PBMCs.

Germline V gene sequence: CDR1 LNHDA, CDR2 SQIVND (reference sequence). CDR3 length: 15 residues. Trimming at V came to 2 bases and at J to 8 bases, leaving 6 bases not matched to a gene. The chain uses TRBV19 and TRBJ1-5, with 10 nucleotides matching TRBD1. Source material: PBMCs or T cells enriched from blood (not recorded which). This TCR came from a woman aged 45-65 years who had recovered from COVID-19. The DNA of the CDR3 is TGTGCCAGTAGTATACGCGGGACAGGGGAAGAGCCCCAGCATTTT. Amino acids: CASSIRGTGEEPQHF.